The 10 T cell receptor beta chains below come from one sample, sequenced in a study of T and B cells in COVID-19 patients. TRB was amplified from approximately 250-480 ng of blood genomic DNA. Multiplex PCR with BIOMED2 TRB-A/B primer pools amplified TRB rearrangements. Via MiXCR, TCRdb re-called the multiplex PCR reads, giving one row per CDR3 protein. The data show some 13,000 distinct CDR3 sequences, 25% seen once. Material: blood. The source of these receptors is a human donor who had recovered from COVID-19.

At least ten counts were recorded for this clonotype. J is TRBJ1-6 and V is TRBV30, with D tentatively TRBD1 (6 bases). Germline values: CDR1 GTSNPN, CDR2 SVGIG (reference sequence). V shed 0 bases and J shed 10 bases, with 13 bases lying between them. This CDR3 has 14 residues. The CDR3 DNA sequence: TGTGCCTGGAGTGTATTGGGGGCGCGGTCACCCCTCCACTTT. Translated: CAWSVLGARSPLHF.

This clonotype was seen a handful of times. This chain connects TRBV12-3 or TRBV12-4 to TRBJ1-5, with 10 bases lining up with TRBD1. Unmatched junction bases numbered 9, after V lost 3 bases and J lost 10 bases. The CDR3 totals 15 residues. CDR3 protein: CASSLLGTGATPQHF. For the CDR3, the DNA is TGTGCCAGCAGTTTGTTAGGGACAGGGGCCACACCCCAGCATTTT.

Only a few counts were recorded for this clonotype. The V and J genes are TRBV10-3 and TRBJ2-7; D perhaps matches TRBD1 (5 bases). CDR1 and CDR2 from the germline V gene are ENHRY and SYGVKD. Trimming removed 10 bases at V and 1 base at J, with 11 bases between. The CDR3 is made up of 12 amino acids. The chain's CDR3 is CATDSASYEQYF. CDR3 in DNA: TGTGCCACCGACAGTGCTTCCTACGAGCAGTACTTC.

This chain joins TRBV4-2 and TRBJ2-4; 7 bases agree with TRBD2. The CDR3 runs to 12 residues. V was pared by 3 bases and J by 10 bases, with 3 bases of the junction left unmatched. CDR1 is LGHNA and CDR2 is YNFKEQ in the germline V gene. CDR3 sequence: CASSQGGRIQYF. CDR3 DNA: TGTGCCAGCAGCCAGGGAGGGAGAATTCAGTACTTC.

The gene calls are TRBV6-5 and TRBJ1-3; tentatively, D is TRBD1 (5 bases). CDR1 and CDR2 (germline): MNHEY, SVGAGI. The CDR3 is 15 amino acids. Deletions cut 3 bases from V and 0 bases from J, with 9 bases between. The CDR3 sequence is CASSYSGTSGNTIYF. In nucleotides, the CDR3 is TGTGCCAGCAGTTATTCAGGGACCTCTGGAAACACCATATATTTT.

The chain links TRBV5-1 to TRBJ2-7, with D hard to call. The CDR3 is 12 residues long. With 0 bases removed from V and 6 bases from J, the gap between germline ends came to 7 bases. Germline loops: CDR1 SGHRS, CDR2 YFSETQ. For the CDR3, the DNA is TGCGCCAGCAGCTTGGTTATAGGCGAGCAGTACTTC. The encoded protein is CASSLVIGEQYF.

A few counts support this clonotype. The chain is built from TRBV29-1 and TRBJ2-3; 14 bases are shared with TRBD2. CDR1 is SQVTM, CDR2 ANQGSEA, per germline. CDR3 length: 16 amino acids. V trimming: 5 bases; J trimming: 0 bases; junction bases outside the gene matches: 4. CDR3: CSVPGTSGGSTDTQYF. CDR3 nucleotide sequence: TGCAGCGTTCCCGGGACTAGCGGGGGTAGCACAGATACGCAGTATTTT.

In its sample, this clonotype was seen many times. CDR3 loop: CSVDTTGEWKNTEAFF. CDR3 in DNA: TGCAGCGTGGATACTACAGGGGAGTGGAAGAACACTGAAGCTTTCTTT. The rearrangement links TRBV29-1 to TRBJ1-1; TRBD1 aligns across 7 bases. In germline, CDR1 is SQVTM, CDR2 ANQGSEA. The length of the CDR3 is 16 residues. Trimming took 6 bases from V and 1 from J; bases not matched to a gene: 14. Drawing the rest from reference TRBV29-1 and TRBJ1-1, the complete variable domain is SAVISQKPSRDICQRGTSLTIQCQVDSQVTMMFWYRQQPGQSLTLIATANQGSEATYESGFVIDKFPISRPNLTFSTLTVSNMSPEDSSIYLCSVDTTGEWKNTEAFFGQGTRLTVV.

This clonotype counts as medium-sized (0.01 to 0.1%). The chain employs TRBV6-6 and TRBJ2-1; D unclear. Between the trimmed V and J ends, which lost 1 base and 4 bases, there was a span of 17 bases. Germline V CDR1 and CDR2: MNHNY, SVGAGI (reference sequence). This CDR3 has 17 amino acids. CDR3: CASSYYRLEAHYNEQFF. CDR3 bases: TGTGCCAGCAGTTACTACCGGTTGGAAGCTCATTACAATGAGCAGTTCTTC.

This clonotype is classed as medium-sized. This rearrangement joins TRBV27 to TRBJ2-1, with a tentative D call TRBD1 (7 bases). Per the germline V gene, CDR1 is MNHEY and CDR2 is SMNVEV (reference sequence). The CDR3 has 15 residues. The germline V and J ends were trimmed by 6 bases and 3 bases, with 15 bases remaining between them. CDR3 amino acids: CASRTRGEIYNEQFF. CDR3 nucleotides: TGTGCCAGCAGGACCAGGGGGGAGATCTACAATGAGCAGTTCTTC.